This T cell receptor (beta chain) is from a study of early T cells in non-severe SARS-CoV-2 infection. This clonotype was observed a handful of times. Tagging with unique molecular identifiers was applied to individual cDNA molecules. One entry per CDR3 protein results from TCRdb running MiXCR on the 5' RACE reads. Of about 53,000 distinct CDR3 sequences in the sample, 9% to 15% are singletons; the top ten hold 2.5%. The receptor comes from an adult who was a healthcare worker with PCR-confirmed SARS-CoV-2 infection or an uninfected control (not recorded which). Material: whole blood, obtained at baseline.

DNA of the CDR3: TGTGCCAGCAGTTTAGGGACAGGGTCCGGGGAGCTGTTTTTT. It specifies CASSLGTGSGELFF. The chain links TRBV12-3 or TRBV12-4 to TRBJ2-2, with 8 bases lining up with TRBD1. The trim removed 1 base at V and 6 bases at J, leaving 1 base unmatched. The CDR3 is 14 amino acids.